Below are 2 T cell receptor beta chains sequenced from a single sample in a study of cytomegalovirus exposure and HLA in healthy donors. The table came from immunoSEQ multiplex PCR; TCRdb's copy has only in-frame clones and leaves some out. The profile shows over 150,000 clones, 75% to 90% of them singletons. The source material was PBMCs. The receptors originated from a man between 18 and 35 years old in good health and CMV-seropositive.

The chain combines TRBV7-2 with TRBJ2-7; 8 nucleotides match TRBD1. CDR3 length: 17 amino acids. V shed 2 bases and J 6 bases; nucleotides not matched to a gene: 15. Germline V gene data show CDR1 as SGHTA and CDR2 as FQGNSA. The chain's CDR3 is CASSLNSGRTGRAEQYF. DNA for the CDR3: TGTGCCAGCAGCTTAAATTCGGGGAGGACAGGGCGGGCCGAGCAGTACTTC.

The chain uses TRBV7-9 and TRBJ2-2; D is ambiguous. This CDR3 is 13 amino acids long. Trimming cost V 0 bases and J 5 bases, with 4 bases left between them. CDR1 and CDR2 (germline): SEHNR, FQNEAQ (reference sequence). The CDR3 DNA follows: TGTGCCAGCAGCTTAGCCCTGACCGGGGAGCTGTTTTTT. Translating gives CASSLALTGELFF.